The entry that follows covers one T cell receptor (beta chain) sequence. Its matching antigen is unknown. PCR amplification relied on 60 Vbeta primers (plus 13 Jbeta primers). Only in-frame clones appear in the TCRdb table, and some are missing; sequencing was by immunoSEQ multiplex PCR. This table has approximately 100,000 clones, around 84% appearing once. This record comes from a study of cytomegalovirus exposure and HLA in healthy donors. Study outcomes and limitations: A later look showed TCR association rates differing by HLA locus, highest for DRB1 and lowest for HLA-C. Reported results showed that the classifier diagnosed cytomegalovirus status with high specificity and sensitivity. Sequencing artifact likely explains a cluster of highly shared sequence variants.

The CDR3 is 14 amino acids. Germline lookup yields CDR1 LNHDA and CDR2 SQIVND (reference sequence). Trimming left V 5 bases short and J 10 bases short, with 20 bases between. The TCR comes from a man aged 18 to 30 in good health and CMV-seronegative. This rearrangement joins TRBV19 to TRBJ1-1, with D possibly matching TRBD1 (6 bases). The sequencing sample was made of PBMCs. In DNA, the CDR3 is TGTGCCAGTAGTCCAGGGACAAGCACGCAGGGAGCTTTCTTT. It yields the protein CASSPGTSTQGAFF.